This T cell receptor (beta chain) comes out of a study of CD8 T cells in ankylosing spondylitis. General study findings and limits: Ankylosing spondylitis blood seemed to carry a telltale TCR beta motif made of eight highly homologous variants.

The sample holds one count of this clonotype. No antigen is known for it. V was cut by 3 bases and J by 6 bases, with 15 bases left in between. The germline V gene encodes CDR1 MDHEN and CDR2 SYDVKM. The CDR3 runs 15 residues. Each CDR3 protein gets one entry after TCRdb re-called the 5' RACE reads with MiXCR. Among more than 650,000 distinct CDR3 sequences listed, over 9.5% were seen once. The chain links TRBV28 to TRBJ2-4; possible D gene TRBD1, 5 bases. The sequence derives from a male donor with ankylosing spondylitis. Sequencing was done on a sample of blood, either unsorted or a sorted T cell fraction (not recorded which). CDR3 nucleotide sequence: TGTGCCAGCAGTTTCTCAGTTAACAGGCCAAACATTCAGTACTTC. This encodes CASSFSVNRPNIQYF.